The 21 T cell receptor beta chains listed next were all sequenced from one sample in a study of shared clonotypes between healthy human individuals. Clones were sequenced by immunoSEQ multiplex PCR, and TCRdb holds only the in-frame ones, with some missing. The table includes about 960,000 clones, around three quarters detected once. The sample consisted of memory CD4+ T cells sorted from blood. Subset meaning: CD45RA-negative fraction. The receptors here all came from a man aged 18 to 29 in good health.

This sequence joins TRBV18 and TRBJ1-1, with 7 positions matching TRBD1. The V segment lost 0 bases and the J segment 1 base; nucleotides outside the gene matches: 2. Per the germline V gene, CDR1 is KGHSH and CDR2 is LQKENI. The CDR3 is 15 amino acids. The CDR3: CASSPPQGENTEAFF. CDR3 nucleotides: TGTGCCAGCTCACCACCGCAGGGGGAGAACACTGAAGCTTTCTTT. Complete variable domain (other parts from reference TRBV18 and TRBJ1-1): NAGVMQNPRHLVRRRGQEARLRCSPMKGHSHVYWYRQLPEEGLKFMVYLQKENIIDESGMPKERFSAEFPKEGPSILRIQQVVRGDSAAYFCASSPPQGENTEAFFGQGTRLTVV.

The V gene is TRBV5-4, the J gene TRBJ2-5, with 10 bases fitting TRBD1. V was pared by 4 bases and J by 5 bases, with 11 bases of the junction left unmatched. This CDR3 has 16 residues. CDR1 and CDR2 from the germline V gene are SGHNT and YYREEE (reference sequence). Here the CDR3 DNA reads TGTGCCAGCAGCGTCTCGGGGACAGGGGTTAAGGAGACCCAGTACTTC. Protein: CASSVSGTGVKETQYF.

The chain carries TRBV14 and TRBJ2-1, with D tentatively TRBD1 or TRBD2 (5 bases each). The germline V gene has CDR1 SGHDN and CDR2 FVKESK. V gave up 1 base and J gave up 8 bases, with 18 bases separating them. The CDR3 loop spans 16 amino acids. CDR3 sequence (DNA): TGTGCCAGCAGCCAAGGTAGGCGGGCGGCCAGGGATGAGCAGTTCTTC. Translated: CASSQGRRAARDEQFF.

The chain couples TRBV10-3 to TRBJ2-3; tentative D call: TRBD1 (6 bases). Trimming left V 3 bases short and J 2 bases short, with 12 bases between. From germline, CDR1 is ENHRY and CDR2 SYGVKD. This CDR3 is 15 amino acids long. CDR3 in amino acids: CAISERGFITDTQYF. The CDR3 nucleotides read TGTGCCATCAGTGAAAGGGGGTTCATCACAGATACGCAGTATTTT.

The chain joins TRBV5-1 to TRBJ2-7; 7 nucleotides line up with TRBD2. CDR3 length: 15 amino acids. Trimming cost V 4 bases and J 7 bases; bases outside gene matches: 14. In germline, CDR1 is SGHRS, CDR2 YFSETQ. The CDR3 region has the DNA TGCGCCAGCAGCCCATACACCGGGCCAGCGGGAGAGCAGTACTTC. As protein: CASSPYTGPAGEQYF.

The V call is TRBV2, the J call TRBJ2-5; D gene uncertain. Germline V gene sequence: CDR1 SNHLY, CDR2 FYNNEI. This CDR3 is 13 amino acids long. Deletions cut 4 bases from V and 5 bases from J, with 11 bases between. CDR3 in DNA: TGTGCCAGCAGTGGTGGTTTTCCGGAGACCCAGTACTTC. This gives the protein CASSGGFPETQYF.

The rearrangement joins TRBV15 to TRBJ2-1; 11 bases fit TRBD2. The CDR3 contains 14 residues. Trimming cost V 9 bases and J 1 base; bases outside gene matches: 2. Per the germline V gene, CDR1 is LNHNV and CDR2 is YYDKDF (reference sequence). The CDR3 loop is CATASGGSYNEQFF. In nucleotides, the CDR3 is TGTGCCACTGCTAGCGGGGGGTCCTACAATGAGCAGTTCTTC.

CDR3 bases: TGTGCCTGGAGTGCCCCTAGCGGAGCCCCAGGGACCCAGTACTTC. Translating gives CAWSAPSGAPGTQYF. The chain joins TRBV30 to TRBJ2-5; 7 bases fit TRBD2. CDR1 and CDR2 from the germline V gene are GTSNPN and SVGIG (reference sequence). The CDR3 length is 15 residues. J gave up 7 bases and V 1 base, and 12 bases lay outside the gene matches.

This chain joins TRBV23-1 and TRBJ1-4; unclear D gene. TRBV23-1 is an ORF, with its function uncertain. V gave up 0 bases and J gave up 0 bases, with 11 bases separating them. The CDR3 length is 17 residues. CDR3 in amino acids: CASSQSPKRTTNEKLFF. The CDR3 DNA sequence: TGCGCCAGCAGTCAATCTCCCAAAAGAACAACTAATGAAAAACTGTTTTTT.

As regards this clone: The sample holds other DNA sequences that translate to the same CDR3. The genes are TRBV6-6 and TRBJ2-7; unclear D gene. The ends were cut back, 5 bases at V and 3 bases at J, with 5 bases in the middle. CDR3 length: 11 amino acids. Germline lookup yields CDR1 MNHNY and CDR2 SVGAGI (reference sequence). This CDR3 reads CASSRRYEQYF. The CDR3 bases are TGTGCCAGCAGTCGGCGCTACGAGCAGTACTTC.

The chain links TRBV6-5 to TRBJ1-6, with D unresolved. The CDR3 consists of 12 residues. CDR1 is MNHEY, CDR2 SVGAGI, per germline. The ends were cut back, 5 bases at V and 7 bases at J, with 6 bases in the middle. The chain's CDR3 is CASSVGNSPLHF. The DNA for the CDR3 is TGTGCCAGCAGTGTGGGGAATTCACCCCTCCACTTT.

The chain links TRBV30 to TRBJ1-3; D is uncertain. In germline, CDR1 is GTSNPN, CDR2 SVGIG (reference sequence). Trimming removed 3 bases from V and 0 bases from J, with 9 bases in between. CDR3 length: 14 amino acids. The CDR3 is CAWSSGFSGNTIYF. The CDR3 nucleotides are TGTGCCTGGAGCTCAGGATTCTCTGGAAACACCATATATTTT. Supplemented by reference TRBV30 and TRBJ1-3, the full variable domain reads SQTIHQWPATLVQPVGSPLSLECTVEGTSNPNLYWYRQAAGRGLQLLFYSVGIGQISSEVPQNLSASRPQDRQFILSSKKLLLSDSGFYLCAWSSGFSGNTIYFGEGSWLTVV.

CDR3 bases: TGTGCCAGCAGCCCGCGTTTTTACGAGCAGTACTTC. Translating it yields CASSPRFYEQYF. The rearrangement uses TRBV11-2 and TRBJ2-7; D uncertain. This CDR3 spans 12 amino acids. V gave up 5 bases and J gave up 4 bases, with 9 bases separating them. Germline CDR1 reads SGHAT; CDR2 reads FQNNGV.

The chain is built from TRBV2 and TRBJ2-2, with 10 nucleotides matching TRBD1. The CDR3 is 13 amino acids. Germline V lookup: CDR1 SNHLY, CDR2 FYNNEI. Trimming removed 8 bases from V and 6 bases from J; junction bases left unmatched: 3. The CDR3 coding sequence is TGTGCCAGCCGGGACAGGGGTTCCGGGGAGCTGTTTTTT. Translated, it gives CASRDRGSGELFF.

V gene TRBV10-3 combines with J gene TRBJ1-5; no clear D. Looked up from germline, CDR1 is ENHRY and CDR2 is SYGVKD. The CDR3 contains 14 residues. The V and J ends lost 3 bases and 4 bases respectively, with 10 bases between them. The CDR3 DNA reads TGTGCCATCAGTGACGGAGCAGCAAATCAGCCCCAGCATTTT. This sequence encodes CAISDGAANQPQHF.

J is TRBJ2-5 and V is TRBV4-1; D is perhaps TRBD1 (7 bases). CDR1 MGHRA and CDR2 YSYEKL come from the germline V gene. Between the trimmed V and J ends, which lost 5 bases and 1 base, there was a span of 14 bases. This CDR3 is built from 15 residues. The CDR3 spells CASSSPRGAQETQYF. CDR3 in DNA: TGCGCCAGCAGCTCGCCCAGGGGGGCCCAAGAGACCCAGTACTTC.

The chain is built from TRBV30 and TRBJ1-5; the D gene is possibly TRBD1 (5 bases). Germline values: CDR1 GTSNPN, CDR2 SVGIG (reference sequence). V gave up 7 bases and J gave up 3 bases, with 19 bases separating them. CDR3 length equals 15 residues. The CDR3 sequence is CAFSRTSFDNQPQHF. The CDR3 DNA follows: TGTGCCTTTTCACGGACAAGTTTTGACAATCAGCCCCAGCATTTT.

The CDR3 protein is CASVGQGYQPQHF. CDR3 DNA sequence: TGTGCCAGTGTGGGACAGGGGTATCAGCCCCAGCATTTT. The genes are TRBV19 and TRBJ1-5, with TRBD1 matching over 10 bases. With V trimmed by 8 bases and J by 5 bases, 3 bases remained unmatched. From germline, CDR1 is LNHDA and CDR2 SQIVND (reference sequence). The CDR3 extends over 13 amino acids.

About this clone itself: One end of the junction is discordant with germline, which a read error may explain. The rearrangement joins TRBV30 to TRBJ2-2, with 11 bases matching TRBD2. CDR1 and CDR2 (germline): GTSNPN, SVGIG (reference sequence). This CDR3 is 16 amino acids long. The CDR3 coding sequence is TGTGCCTGGAGTGTTAGCGGGAGGGCCCTCACCGAGGAGCTGTTTTTT. Amino acids: CAWSVSGRALTEELFF.

The chain joins TRBV5-6 to TRBJ2-7; possibly TRBD1 for D (6 bases). Deletions cut 4 bases from V and 3 bases from J, with 14 bases between. CDR3 size: 14 residues. Germline CDR1 reads SGHDT; CDR2 reads YYEEEE. The CDR3 is CASSGGPGSYEQYF. The CDR3 region has the DNA TGTGCCAGCAGCGGGGGCCCTGGCAGCTACGAGCAGTACTTC.

The chain has TRBV30 and TRBJ2-7, with 10 nucleotides matching TRBD2. This CDR3 has 15 amino acids. V lost 5 bases, J lost 2 bases, and 9 bases stayed unmatched. Germline assignment: CDR1 GTSNPN and CDR2 SVGIG (reference sequence). The CDR3 spells CAWASQTSGPYEQYF. Here the CDR3 DNA reads TGTGCCTGGGCCTCTCAGACTAGCGGGCCCTACGAGCAGTACTTC.